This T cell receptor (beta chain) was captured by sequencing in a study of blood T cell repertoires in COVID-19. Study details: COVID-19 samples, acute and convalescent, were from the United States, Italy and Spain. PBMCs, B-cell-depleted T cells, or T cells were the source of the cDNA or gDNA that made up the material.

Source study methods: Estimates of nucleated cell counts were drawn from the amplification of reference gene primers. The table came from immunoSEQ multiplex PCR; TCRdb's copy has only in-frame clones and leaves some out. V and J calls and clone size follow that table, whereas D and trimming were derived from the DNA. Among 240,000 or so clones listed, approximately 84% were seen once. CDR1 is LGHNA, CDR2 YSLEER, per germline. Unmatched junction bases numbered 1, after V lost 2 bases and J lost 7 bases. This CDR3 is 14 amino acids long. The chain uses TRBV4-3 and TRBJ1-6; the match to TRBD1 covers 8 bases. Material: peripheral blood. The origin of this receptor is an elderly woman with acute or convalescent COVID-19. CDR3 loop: CASSQWTGNSPLHF. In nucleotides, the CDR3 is TGCGCCAGCAGCCAATGGACAGGGAATTCACCCCTCCACTTT.